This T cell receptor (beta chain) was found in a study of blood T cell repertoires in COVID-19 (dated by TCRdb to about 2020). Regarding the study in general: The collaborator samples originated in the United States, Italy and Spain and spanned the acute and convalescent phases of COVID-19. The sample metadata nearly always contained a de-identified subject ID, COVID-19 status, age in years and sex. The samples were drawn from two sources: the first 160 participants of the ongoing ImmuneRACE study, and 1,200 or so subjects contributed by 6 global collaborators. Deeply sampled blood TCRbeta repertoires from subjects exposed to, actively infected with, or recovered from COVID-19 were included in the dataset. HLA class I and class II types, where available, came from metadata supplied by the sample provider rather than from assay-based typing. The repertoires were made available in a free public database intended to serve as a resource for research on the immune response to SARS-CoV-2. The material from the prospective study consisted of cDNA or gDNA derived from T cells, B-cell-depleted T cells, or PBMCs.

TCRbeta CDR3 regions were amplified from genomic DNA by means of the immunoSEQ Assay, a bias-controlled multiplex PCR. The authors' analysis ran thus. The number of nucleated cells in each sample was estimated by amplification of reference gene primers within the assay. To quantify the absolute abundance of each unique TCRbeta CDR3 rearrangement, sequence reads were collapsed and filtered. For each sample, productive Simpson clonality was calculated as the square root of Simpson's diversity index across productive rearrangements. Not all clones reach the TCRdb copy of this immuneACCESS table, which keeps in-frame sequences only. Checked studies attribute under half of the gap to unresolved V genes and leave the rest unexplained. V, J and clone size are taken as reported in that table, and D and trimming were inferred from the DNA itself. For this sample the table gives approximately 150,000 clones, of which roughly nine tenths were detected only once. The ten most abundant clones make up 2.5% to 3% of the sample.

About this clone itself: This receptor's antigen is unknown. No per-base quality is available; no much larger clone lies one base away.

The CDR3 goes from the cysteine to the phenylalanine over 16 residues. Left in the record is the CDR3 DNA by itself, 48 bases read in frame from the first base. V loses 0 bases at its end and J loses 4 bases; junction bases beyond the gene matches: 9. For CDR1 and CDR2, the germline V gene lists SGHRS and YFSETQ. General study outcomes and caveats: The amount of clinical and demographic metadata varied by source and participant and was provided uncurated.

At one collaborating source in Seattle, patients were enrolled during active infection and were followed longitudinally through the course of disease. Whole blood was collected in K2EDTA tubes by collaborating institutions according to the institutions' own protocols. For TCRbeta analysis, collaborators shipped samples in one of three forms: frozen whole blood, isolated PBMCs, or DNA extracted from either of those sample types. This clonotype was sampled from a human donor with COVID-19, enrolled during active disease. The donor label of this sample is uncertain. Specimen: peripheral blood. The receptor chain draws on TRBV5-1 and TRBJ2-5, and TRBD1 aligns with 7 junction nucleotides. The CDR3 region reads CASSLVQGDPAETQYF. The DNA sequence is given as TGCGCCAGCAGCTTGGTTCAGGGGGACCCGGCAGAGACCCAGTACTTC.